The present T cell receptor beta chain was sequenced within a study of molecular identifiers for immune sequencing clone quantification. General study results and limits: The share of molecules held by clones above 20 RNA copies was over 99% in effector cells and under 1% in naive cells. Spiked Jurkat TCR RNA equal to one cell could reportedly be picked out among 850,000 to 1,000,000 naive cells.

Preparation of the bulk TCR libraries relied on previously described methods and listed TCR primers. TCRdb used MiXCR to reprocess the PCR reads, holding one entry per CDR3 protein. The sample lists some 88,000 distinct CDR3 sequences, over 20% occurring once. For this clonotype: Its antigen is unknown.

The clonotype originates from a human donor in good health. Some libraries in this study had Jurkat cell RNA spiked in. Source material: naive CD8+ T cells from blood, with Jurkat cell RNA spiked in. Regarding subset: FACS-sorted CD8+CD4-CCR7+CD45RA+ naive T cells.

CDR3 amino acids: CASSPRPTLEGTPEQFF. Here the CDR3 DNA reads TGTGCCAGCAGCCCCCGCCCCACTTTAGAAGGGACCCCTGAGCAGTTCTTC. The chain uses TRBV7-2 and TRBJ2-1; D might be TRBD1 or TRBD2, each matching 5 bases. V dropped 5 bases and J dropped 9 bases, with 26 bases sitting between them. The CDR3 spans 17 residues. Germline CDR1 SGHTA, CDR2 FQGNSA. Filled out from reference TRBV7-2 and TRBJ2-1, the complete variable domain reads GAGVSQSPSNKVTEKGKDVELRCDPISGHTALYWYRQSLGQGLEFLIYFQGNSAPDKSGLPSDRFSAERTGGSVSTLTIQRTQQEDSAVYLCASSPRPTLEGTPEQFFGPGTRLTVL.